The rows below give T cell receptor beta chains drawn from one sample of a study of blood T cell repertoires in COVID-19. Profiling relied on immunoSEQ multiplex PCR, and the TCRdb table lists in-frame clones only, not all of them. The sample lists 55,000 to 80,000 clones, 89% seen once, with 7% to 10% in the top ten. The specimen was peripheral blood. These receptors originate from a man in his forties or fifties with active COVID-19. The conserved cysteine and the conserved F or W are not part of the CDR3 here. Not all rows give a size; the values are once, few, many and, for expanded clones, a class.

abundance | v_gene | CDR3aa
. | TRBV15 | ATSEASPTDTQY
. | TRBV7-2 | ASSLAGVESGYT
. | TRBV7-2 | ASSLGGTRQWAEAF
. | TRBV7-2 | ASSSSYRGTSPLH
. | TRBV7-9 | ASSSQGYGELF
. | TRBV9 | ASSDHLTSGYNEQF
. | TRBV9 | ASSVDGSTDTQY
. | TRBV7-2 | ASSLVAGLSDTQY
. | TRBV5-6 | ASSLAGTGRLGQPQH
. | TRBV12-3/TRBV12-4 | ASSWHRGNTIY
. | TRBV5-4 | ASSPGGRGYEQY
. | TRBV10-3 | AIMTETSPGEQY
. | TRBV3-1/TRBV3-2 | ASSQDRGQSVAKNIQY
. | TRBV7-8 | ASSLFRGRTGELF
. | TRBV5-1 | ASSSKTGDYGYT
. | TRBV5-1 | ASSSLPGQTNTEAF
once | TRBV4-1 | ASSQPETGSGELF
. | TRBV7-9 | ASSTSGGARDTQY